This TCR beta chain was observed in a study of CD8+CD57+ T cells in acquired aplastic anemia. Study findings and constraints: Found in both controls and patients were around 30 CD8+ CDR3 sequences.

Genomic DNA was employed as the template in profiling TCR beta VDJ and CDR3. TCRdb ran MiXCR on the reads and lists one entry per CDR3 protein. The sample includes some 280,000 distinct CDR3 sequences, around three fifths of them seen just once. CDR1 is SEHNR, CDR2 FQNEAQ, per germline (reference sequence). The CDR3 is 15 amino acids. Trimming removed 4 bases at V and 10 bases at J, with 19 bases between. Points on this clonotype: Antigen: not known.

The chain is built from TRBV7-9 and TRBJ1-4; D is possibly TRBD1 (6 bases). The receptor's source is a human donor with severe aplastic anemia or a healthy control (not recorded which). The sample comprised sorted CD4+, CD8+, or CD8+CD57+ T cells (not recorded which) from PBMCs. The CDR3: CASSSDSGGSGKLFF. CDR3 sequence (DNA): TGTGCCAGCAGCTCGGACAGTGGAGGGTCCGGAAAACTGTTTTTT.